These T cell receptor beta chains were read from a single sample in a study of blood T cell repertoires in COVID-19. Only in-frame clones appear in the TCRdb table, and some are missing; sequencing was by immunoSEQ multiplex PCR. The sample holds fewer than 350,000 clones; approximately 88% are singletons and the top ten take around 1.6%. Sequenced material: peripheral blood. These receptors were collected from a woman aged 30 to 39 with COVID-19, enrolled during active disease. Both conserved end residues are part of each CDR3. D genes are given only for firm matches. Size is stated for part of the rows, as once, few or many counts, or as a class when the clone is expanded.

J: TRBJ1-2; D: -; size: -; V: TRBV12-3/TRBV12-4; CDR3: CASSLQTGYGYTF; DNA: TGTGCCAGCAGTTTACAGACGGGCTATGGCTACACCTTC
J: TRBJ2-7; D: TRBD2; size: once; V: TRBV30; CDR3: CAWSLGGNLYEQYF; DNA: TGTGCCTGGAGTTTGGGGGGGAATCTCTACGAGCAGTACTTC
J: TRBJ2-5; D: TRBD1; size: -; V: TRBV5-4; CDR3: CASSPGTASPETQYF; DNA: TGTGCCAGCAGCCCAGGGACAGCCTCTCCGGAGACCCAGTACTTC
J: TRBJ2-3; D: -; size: -; V: TRBV5-6; CDR3: CASSLVRQAYTQYF; DNA: TGTGCCAGCAGCTTGGTTCGACAGGCATATACGCAGTATTTT
J: TRBJ2-7; D: TRBD1; size: many; V: TRBV6-5; CDR3: CASWDQGAPPYEQYF; DNA: TGTGCCAGCTGGGATCAGGGGGCCCCCCCCTACGAGCAGTACTTC
J: TRBJ2-5; D: TRBD1; size: -; V: TRBV27; CDR3: CASSTGGETQYF; DNA: TGTGCCAGCAGTACAGGGGGGGAGACCCAGTACTTC
J: TRBJ1-1; D: TRBD1; size: -; V: TRBV5-1; CDR3: CASSLYGQGTEAFF; DNA: TGCGCCAGCAGCTTGTACGGACAGGGCACTGAAGCTTTCTTT
J: TRBJ1-4; D: -; size: -; V: TRBV4-1; CDR3: CASSQSRLNEKLFF; DNA: TGCGCCAGCAGCCAGTCCAGGCTTAATGAAAAACTGTTTTTT
J: TRBJ2-5; D: TRBD2; size: -; V: TRBV5-1; CDR3: CASRNRTSGALRSETQYF; DNA: TGCGCCAGCAGAAACAGGACTAGCGGGGCTTTGAGATCAGAGACCCAGTACTTC
J: TRBJ1-1; D: TRBD1; size: few; V: TRBV5-1; CDR3: CASSLDGDRNTEAFF; DNA: TGCGCCAGCAGCTTGGATGGGGACAGGAACACTGAAGCTTTCTTT
J: TRBJ2-3; D: TRBD2; size: -; V: TRBV18; CDR3: CASSPPFAGGQGGTDTQYF; DNA: TGTGCCAGCTCACCTCCCTTCGCGGGGGGGCAGGGTGGCACAGATACGCAGTATTTT